Reported below is one T cell receptor (beta chain). The record originates from a study of cytomegalovirus exposure and HLA in healthy donors. Germline values: CDR1 KGHSY, CDR2 FQNENV. CDR3 length: 14 amino acids. With V trimmed by 2 bases and J by 14 bases, 11 bases remained unmatched. Vbeta (60) and Jbeta (13) primers were used in the PCR. TCRdb keeps only in-frame clones here, not all; method: immunoSEQ multiplex PCR. This sample has around 150,000 clones, with around 72% found just once. The TCR sequence derives from a man younger than 35 in good health and CMV-seronegative. The chain combines TRBV16 with TRBJ2-1; 8 bases line up with TRBD1. The sample taken for sequencing was PBMCs. DNA for the CDR3: TGTGCCAGCAGCCAAAATAGGCGAGGACAGGGCGAGTTCTTC. Encoded protein: CASSQNRRGQGEFF.